These 8 T cell receptor beta chains share one sample of origin, sequenced in a study of T cell repertoires in cytomegalovirus infection. MiXCR, run by TCRdb on the reads, gives a single entry per CDR3 protein. The data show approximately 400,000 distinct CDR3 sequences, 25% to 40% seen once. The sample comprised PBMCs. These receptors came from a human donor in good health (CMV status not recorded). Some clones in this sample may be carry-over from other donors' samples.

Note on this clonotype: A much larger clone differs by one base, so this may be a read error. The J gene is TRBJ2-1, the V gene TRBV7-2; 12 bases line up with TRBD2. This CDR3 has 15 amino acids. The trim removed 5 bases at V and 8 bases at J, leaving 7 bases unmatched. Germline V gene lookup returns CDR1 SGHTA and CDR2 FQGNSA. The CDR3 sequence is CASSARLAGVYEQFF. In nucleotides, the CDR3 is TGTGCCAGCAGCGCAAGACTAGCGGGGGTTTATGAGCAGTTCTTC. The complete variable domain, with remaining parts taken from reference TRBV7-2 and TRBJ2-1, reads GAGVSQSPSNKVTEKGKDVELRCDPISGHTALYWYRQSLGQGLEFLIYFQGNSAPDKSGLPSDRFSAERTGGSVSTLTIQRTQQEDSAVYLCASSARLAGVYEQFFGPGTRLTVL.

Only a few counts were recorded for this clonotype. The chain joins TRBV19 to TRBJ1-6; D gene unclear. V was pared by 5 bases and J by 10 bases, with 9 bases between. Germline CDR1 is LNHDA and CDR2 is SQIVND (reference sequence). The CDR3 length is 12 residues. CDR3 DNA: TGTGCCAGTAGTGTTGGTCCGTCACCCCTCCACTTT. This sequence encodes CASSVGPSPLHF.

The table lists this clonotype with a count of one. This clone may be a read error of a much larger clone one base away. J is TRBJ1-5 and V is TRBV6-2 or TRBV6-3, with a tentative D call TRBD1 (6 bases). CDR1 and CDR2 from the germline V gene are MNHEY and SVGEGT. Trimming removed 6 bases at V and 3 bases at J, with 9 bases between. The CDR3 sequence is 13 residues long. CDR3 amino acids: CASRNRDNQPQHF. The DNA of the CDR3 is TGTGCCAGCAGAAACAGGGACAATCAGCCCCAGCATTTT.

The V gene is TRBV2, the J gene TRBJ1-4, with D possibly matching TRBD1 (5 bases). Trimming left V 4 bases short and J 7 bases short, with 16 bases between. CDR1 SNHLY and CDR2 FYNNEI come from the germline V gene. The CDR3 loop spans 15 amino acids. The CDR3 coding sequence is TGTGCCAGCAGTGGTCCCCGGGACCTGAGTGAAAAACTGTTTTTT. The encoded protein is CASSGPRDLSEKLFF.

This clonotype was counted once. This sequence joins TRBV7-4 and TRBJ1-1; tentative D call: TRBD1 (6 bases). The V and J ends lost 5 bases and 3 bases respectively, with 13 bases between them. This CDR3 region has 14 residues. Per the germline V gene, CDR1 is SGHVT and CDR2 is SQSDAQ. CDR3 loop: CASSASGGDTEAFF. The CDR3 DNA follows: TGTGCCAGCAGCGCTAGTGGGGGCGACACTGAAGCTTTCTTT.

This clonotype was recorded a few times. The V call is TRBV14, the J call TRBJ2-7; the match to TRBD2 covers 9 bases. Looked up from germline, CDR1 is SGHDN and CDR2 is FVKESK. V was pared by 2 bases and J by 3 bases, with 5 bases of the junction left unmatched. The CDR3 sequence is 15 residues long. In DNA, the CDR3 is TGTGCCAGCAGCCAATGGCGGGGGGGATTCTACGAGCAGTACTTC. This encodes CASSQWRGGFYEQYF.

This chain links TRBV7-2 with TRBJ1-2; D may be TRBD1 (6 bases). Germline CDR1 is SGHTA and CDR2 is FQGNSA. This CDR3 region has 16 residues. Trimming pared 1 base from V and 4 bases from J, leaving 16 bases between. DNA for the CDR3: TGTGCCAGCAGCTTAGTAAACCAGGGGAGGTCCTATGGCTACACCTTC. Translated, it gives CASSLVNQGRSYGYTF.

In DNA form, the CDR3 reads TGTGCCAGCAGACAAGGGCTAGCGGGGGGCTACAATGAGCAGTTCTTC. This codes for CASRQGLAGGYNEQFF. The rearrangement links TRBV2 to TRBJ2-1; TRBD2 matches 11 bases. The V gene end was trimmed by 6 bases and the J gene end by 3 bases; junction bases not matched to a gene: 7. CDR1 is SNHLY and CDR2 is FYNNEI in the germline V gene. The CDR3 spans 16 residues.